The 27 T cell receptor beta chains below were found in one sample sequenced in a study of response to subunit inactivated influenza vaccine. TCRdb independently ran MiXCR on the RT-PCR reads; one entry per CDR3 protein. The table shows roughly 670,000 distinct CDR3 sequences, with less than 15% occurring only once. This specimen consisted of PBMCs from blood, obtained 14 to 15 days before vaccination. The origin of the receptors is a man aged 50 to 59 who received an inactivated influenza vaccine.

The CDR3 DNA reads as TGTGCCAGCAGCCTTAGCGGGGGGGCCGCGCAGTATTTT. Protein product: CASSLSGGAAQYF. V usage is TRBV5-6 and J usage is TRBJ2-3, with TRBD2 matching over 11 bases. Unmatched junction bases numbered 5, after V lost 4 bases and J lost 10 bases. The CDR3 has 13 residues. Germline assignment: CDR1 SGHDT and CDR2 YYEEEE.

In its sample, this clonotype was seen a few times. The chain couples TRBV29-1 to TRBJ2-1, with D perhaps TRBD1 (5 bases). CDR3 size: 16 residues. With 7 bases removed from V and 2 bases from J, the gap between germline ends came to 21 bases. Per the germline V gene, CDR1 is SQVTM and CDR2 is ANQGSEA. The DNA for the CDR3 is TGCAGCGGGGAAAAGACGCGACAGAATACCTACAATGAGCAGTTCTTC. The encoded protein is CSGEKTRQNTYNEQFF.

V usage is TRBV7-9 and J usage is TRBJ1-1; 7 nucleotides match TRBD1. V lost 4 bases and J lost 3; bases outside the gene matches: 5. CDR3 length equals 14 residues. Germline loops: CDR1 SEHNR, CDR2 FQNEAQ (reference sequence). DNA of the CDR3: TGTGCCAGCAGCTGGGGACAGAAATACACTGAAGCTTTCTTT. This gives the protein CASSWGQKYTEAFF.

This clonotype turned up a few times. CDR3 sequence (DNA): TGTGCCAGCCCTCAGGTCAGGGGCGGGGGGTCCTACAATGAGCAGTTCTTC. It translates to CASPQVRGGGSYNEQFF. This chain uses TRBV21-1 with TRBJ2-1; the table's TRBD1 call for D was not verified on the DNA. TRBV21-1 is described as a pseudogene. CDR3 size: 17 residues.

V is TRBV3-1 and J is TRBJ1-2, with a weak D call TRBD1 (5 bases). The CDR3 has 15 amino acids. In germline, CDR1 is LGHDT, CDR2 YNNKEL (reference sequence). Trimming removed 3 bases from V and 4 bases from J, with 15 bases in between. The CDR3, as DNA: TGTGCCAGCAGCCAGACTGCTAAGGGGAGCTATGGCTACACCTTC. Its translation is CASSQTAKGSYGYTF.

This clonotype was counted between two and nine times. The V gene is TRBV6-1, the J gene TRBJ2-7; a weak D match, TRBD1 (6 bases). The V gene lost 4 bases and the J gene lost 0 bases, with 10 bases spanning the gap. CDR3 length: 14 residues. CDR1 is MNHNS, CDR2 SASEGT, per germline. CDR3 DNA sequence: TGTGCCAGCAGTGTCGGGACATTCTCCTACGAGCAGTACTTC. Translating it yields CASSVGTFSYEQYF.

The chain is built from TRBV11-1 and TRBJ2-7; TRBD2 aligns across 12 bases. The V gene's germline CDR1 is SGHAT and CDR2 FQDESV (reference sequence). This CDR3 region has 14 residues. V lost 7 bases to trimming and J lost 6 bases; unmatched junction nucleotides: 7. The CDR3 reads CASTTSGSVREQYF. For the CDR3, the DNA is TGTGCCAGCACGACTAGCGGGAGCGTTCGCGAGCAGTACTTC. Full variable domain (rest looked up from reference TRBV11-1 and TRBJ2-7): EAEVAQSPRYKITEKSQAVAFWCDPISGHATLYWYRQILGQGPELLVQFQDESVVDDSQLPKDRFSAERLKGVDSTLKIQPAELGDSAMYLCASTTSGSVREQYFGPGTRLTVT.

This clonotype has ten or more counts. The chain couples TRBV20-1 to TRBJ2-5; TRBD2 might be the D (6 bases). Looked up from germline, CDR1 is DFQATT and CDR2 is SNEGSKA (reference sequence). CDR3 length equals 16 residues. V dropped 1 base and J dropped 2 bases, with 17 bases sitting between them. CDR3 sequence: CSARVMKEGLQETQYF. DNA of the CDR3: TGCAGTGCTAGAGTCATGAAGGAGGGGTTACAAGAGACCCAGTACTTC.

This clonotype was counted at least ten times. The CDR3 is CASSWMGAHEQYF. The CDR3 region has the DNA TGTGCCAGCAGTTGGATGGGAGCCCACGAGCAGTACTTC. The chain combines TRBV27 with TRBJ2-7; TRBD2 might be the D (5 bases). Germline loops: CDR1 MNHEY, CDR2 SMNVEV (reference sequence). V gave up 4 bases and J gave up 5 bases, with 12 bases separating them. The CDR3 runs to 13 residues.

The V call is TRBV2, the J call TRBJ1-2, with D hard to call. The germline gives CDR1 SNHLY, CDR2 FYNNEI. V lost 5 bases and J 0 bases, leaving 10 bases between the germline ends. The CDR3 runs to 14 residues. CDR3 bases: TGTGCCAGCAGTAAGGACCCCTCTAACTATGGCTACACCTTC. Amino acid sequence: CASSKDPSNYGYTF.

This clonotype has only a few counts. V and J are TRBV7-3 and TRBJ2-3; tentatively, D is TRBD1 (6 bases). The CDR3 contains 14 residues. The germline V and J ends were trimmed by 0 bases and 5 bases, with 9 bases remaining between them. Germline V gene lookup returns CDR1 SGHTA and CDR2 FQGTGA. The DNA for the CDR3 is TGTGCCAGCAGCTTAACCAGGGGTGGAGATACGCAGTATTTT. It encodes CASSLTRGGDTQYF. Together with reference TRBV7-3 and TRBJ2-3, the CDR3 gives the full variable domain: GAGVSQTPSNKVTEKGKYVELRCDPISGHTALYWYRQSLGQGPEFLIYFQGTGAADDSGLPNDRFFAVRPEGSVSTLKIQRTERGDSAVYLCASSLTRGGDTQYFGPGTRLTVL.

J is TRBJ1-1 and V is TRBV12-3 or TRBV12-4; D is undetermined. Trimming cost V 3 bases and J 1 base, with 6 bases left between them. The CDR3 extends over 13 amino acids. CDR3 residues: CASSFGWNTEAFF. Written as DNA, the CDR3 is TGTGCCAGCAGTTTTGGTTGGAACACTGAAGCTTTCTTT.

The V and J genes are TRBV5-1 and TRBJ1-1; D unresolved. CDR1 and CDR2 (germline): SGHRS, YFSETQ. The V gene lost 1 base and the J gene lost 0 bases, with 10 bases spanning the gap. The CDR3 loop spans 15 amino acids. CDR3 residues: CASSLFPELNTEAFF. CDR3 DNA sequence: TGCGCCAGCAGCTTGTTCCCAGAATTGAACACTGAAGCTTTCTTT.

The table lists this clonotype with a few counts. The CDR3 reads CASRHDPGQGTGYTF. DNA for the CDR3: TGTGCCAGCAGGCACGATCCGGGACAGGGGACTGGCTACACCTTC. V usage is TRBV27 and J usage is TRBJ1-2, with 10 nucleotides matching TRBD1. V was pared by 6 bases and J by 7 bases, with 11 bases of the junction left unmatched. The CDR3 loop spans 15 amino acids. Germline assignment: CDR1 MNHEY and CDR2 SMNVEV (reference sequence).

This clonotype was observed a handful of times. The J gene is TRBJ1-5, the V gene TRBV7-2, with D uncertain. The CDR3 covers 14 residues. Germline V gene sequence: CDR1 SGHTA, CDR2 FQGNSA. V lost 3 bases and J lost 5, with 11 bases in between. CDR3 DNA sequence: TGTGCCAGCAGCTTTGGGAGAGTAGATCAGCCCCAGCATTTT. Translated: CASSFGRVDQPQHF.

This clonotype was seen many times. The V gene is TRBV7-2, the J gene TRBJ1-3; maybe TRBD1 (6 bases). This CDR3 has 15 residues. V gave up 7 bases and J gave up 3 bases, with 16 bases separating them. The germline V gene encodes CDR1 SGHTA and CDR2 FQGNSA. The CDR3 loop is CASTVQGSGGNTIYF. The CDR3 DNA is TGTGCCAGCACCGTACAGGGAAGTGGTGGAAACACCATATATTTT. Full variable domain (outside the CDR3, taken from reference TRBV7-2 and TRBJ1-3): GAGVSQSPSNKVTEKGKDVELRCDPISGHTALYWYRQSLGQGLEFLIYFQGNSAPDKSGLPSDRFSAERTGGSVSTLTIQRTQQEDSAVYLCASTVQGSGGNTIYFGEGSWLTVV.

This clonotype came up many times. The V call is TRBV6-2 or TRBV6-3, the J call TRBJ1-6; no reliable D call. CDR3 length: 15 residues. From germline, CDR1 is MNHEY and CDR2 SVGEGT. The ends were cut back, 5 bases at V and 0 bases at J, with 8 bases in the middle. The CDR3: CASSGRSSYNSPLHF. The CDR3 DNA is TGTGCCAGCAGTGGAAGAAGCTCCTATAATTCACCCCTCCACTTT.

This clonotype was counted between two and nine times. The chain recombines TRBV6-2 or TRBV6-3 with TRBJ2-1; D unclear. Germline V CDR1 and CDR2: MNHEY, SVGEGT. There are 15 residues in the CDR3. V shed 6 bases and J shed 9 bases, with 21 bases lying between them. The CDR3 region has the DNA TGTGCCAGCAGACCCAGCGCGTGGGCCGGGTTTGAGCAGTTCTTC. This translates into CASRPSAWAGFEQFF.

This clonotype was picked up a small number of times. The DNA for the CDR3 is TGTGCCAGCAGTTTAAGAGGGCTAGCGGGGGAGACCCAGTACTTC. This gives the protein CASSLRGLAGETQYF. The J gene is TRBJ2-5, the V gene TRBV28; TRBD2 agrees at 9 bases. Per the germline V gene, CDR1 is MDHEN and CDR2 is SYDVKM. The V gene end was trimmed by 2 bases and the J gene end by 5 bases; junction bases not matched to a gene: 6. This CDR3 region has 15 residues.

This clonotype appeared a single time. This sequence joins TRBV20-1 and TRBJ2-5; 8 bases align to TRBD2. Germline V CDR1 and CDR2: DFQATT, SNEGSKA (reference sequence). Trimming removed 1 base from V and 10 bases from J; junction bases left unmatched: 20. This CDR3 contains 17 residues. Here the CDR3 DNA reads TGCAGTGCTAGAGTGATAGGGAGGACGGGACTAGAAACAGGCCAGTACTTC. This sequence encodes CSARVIGRTGLETGQYF.

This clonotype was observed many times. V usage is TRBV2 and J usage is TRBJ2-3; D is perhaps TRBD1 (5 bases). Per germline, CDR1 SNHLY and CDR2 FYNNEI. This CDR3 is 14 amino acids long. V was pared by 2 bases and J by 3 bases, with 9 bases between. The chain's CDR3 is CASSELGRTDTQYF. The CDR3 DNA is TGTGCCAGCAGTGAATTGGGGCGAACAGATACGCAGTATTTT.

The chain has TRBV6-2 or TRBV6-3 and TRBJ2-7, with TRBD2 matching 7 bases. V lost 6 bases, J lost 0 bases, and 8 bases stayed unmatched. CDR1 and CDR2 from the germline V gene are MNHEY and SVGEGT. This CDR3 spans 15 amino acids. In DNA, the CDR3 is TGTGCCAGCAGCCAGACGGGGGGTGGCTCCTACGAGCAGTACTTC. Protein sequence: CASSQTGGGSYEQYF.

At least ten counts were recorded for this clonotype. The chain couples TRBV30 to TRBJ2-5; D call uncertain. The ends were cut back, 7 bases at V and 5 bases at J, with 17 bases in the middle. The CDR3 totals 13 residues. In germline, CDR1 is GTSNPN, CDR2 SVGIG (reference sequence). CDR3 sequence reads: CASKRPLGETQYF. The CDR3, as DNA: TGTGCCTCGAAACGGCCTCTGGGGGAGACCCAGTACTTC.

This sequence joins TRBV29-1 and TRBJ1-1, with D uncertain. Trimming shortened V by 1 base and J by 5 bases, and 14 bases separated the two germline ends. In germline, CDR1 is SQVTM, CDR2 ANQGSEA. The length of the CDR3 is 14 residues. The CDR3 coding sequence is TGCAGCGTTGAAGTTACCGGGATTCGGACTGAAGCTTTCTTT. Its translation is CSVEVTGIRTEAFF.

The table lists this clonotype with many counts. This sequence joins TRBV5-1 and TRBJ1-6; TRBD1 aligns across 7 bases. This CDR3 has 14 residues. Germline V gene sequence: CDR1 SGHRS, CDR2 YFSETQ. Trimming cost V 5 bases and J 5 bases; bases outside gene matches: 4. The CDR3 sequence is CASRRDRDNSPLHF. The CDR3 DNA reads TGCGCCAGCAGACGGGACAGAGATAATTCACCCCTCCACTTT.

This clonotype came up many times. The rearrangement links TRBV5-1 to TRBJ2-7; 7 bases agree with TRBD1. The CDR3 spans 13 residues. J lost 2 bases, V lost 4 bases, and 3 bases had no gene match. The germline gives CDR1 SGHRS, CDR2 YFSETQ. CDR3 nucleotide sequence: TGCGCCAGCAGCCAGGGACAGACCTACGAGCAGTACTTC. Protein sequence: CASSQGQTYEQYF.

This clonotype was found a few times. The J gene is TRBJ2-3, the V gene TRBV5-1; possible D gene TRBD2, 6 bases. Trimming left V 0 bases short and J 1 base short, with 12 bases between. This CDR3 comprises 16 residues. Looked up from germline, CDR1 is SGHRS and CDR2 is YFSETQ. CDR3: CASSLAGRGGTDTQYF. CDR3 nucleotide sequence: TGCGCCAGCAGCTTGGCCGGGCGGGGTGGCACAGATACGCAGTATTTT. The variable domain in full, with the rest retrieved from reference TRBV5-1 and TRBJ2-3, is KAGVTQTPRYLIKTRGQQVTLSCSPISGHRSVSWYQQTPGQGLQFLFEYFSETQRNKGNFPGRFSGRQFSNSRSEMNVSTLELGDSALYLCASSLAGRGGTDTQYFGPGTRLTVL.